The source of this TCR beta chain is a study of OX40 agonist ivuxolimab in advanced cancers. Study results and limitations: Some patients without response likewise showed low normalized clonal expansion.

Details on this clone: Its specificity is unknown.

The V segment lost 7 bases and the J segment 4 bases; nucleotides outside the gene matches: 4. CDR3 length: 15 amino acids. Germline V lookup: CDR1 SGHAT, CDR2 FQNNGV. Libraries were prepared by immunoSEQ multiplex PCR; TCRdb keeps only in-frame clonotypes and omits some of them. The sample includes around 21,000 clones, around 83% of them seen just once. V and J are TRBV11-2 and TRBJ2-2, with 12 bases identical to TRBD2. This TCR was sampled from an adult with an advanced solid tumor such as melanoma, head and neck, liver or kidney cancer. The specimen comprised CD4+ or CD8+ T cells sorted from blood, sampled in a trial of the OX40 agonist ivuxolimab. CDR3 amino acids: CASNSGLAGTGELFF. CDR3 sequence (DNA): TGTGCCAGCAATTCGGGACTAGCGGGCACCGGGGAGCTGTTTTTT.